The next 5 T cell receptor beta chains were all read from a single sample in a study of post-analysis software for immune sequencing data. Study findings and constraints: Roughly five TRBV segments appeared more often in patients than in controls, and TRBV5-6, TRBV5-1 and TRBV20-1 were among these.

Their cognate antigens are unknown. cDNA libraries for TCR beta contained unique molecular identifiers. TCRdb analysed the PCR reads with MiXCR anew, one entry per CDR3 protein. The sample gives about 150,000 distinct CDR3 sequences, approximately 30% of which show up once; about 1.4% is in the top ten. What was sequenced was blood. The source is a girl between 5 and 17 years old with multiple sclerosis.

At least ten counts were recorded for this clonotype. The V call is TRBV10-2, the J call TRBJ1-1; D ambiguous. The CDR3 is 15 amino acids. Germline loops: CDR1 WSHSY, CDR2 SAAADI. The V and J ends lost 3 bases and 0 bases respectively, with 11 bases between them. Here the CDR3 reads CASSDGRTMNTEAFF. CDR3 bases: TGCGCCAGCAGTGACGGACGGACCATGAACACTGAAGCTTTCTTT.

This clonotype was picked up many times. The gene calls are TRBV5-1 and TRBJ2-7; 12 bases are a match to TRBD2. V lost 3 bases, J lost 6 bases, and 7 bases stayed unmatched. The CDR3 spans 15 residues. Germline V gene data show CDR1 as SGHRS and CDR2 as YFSETQ. The DNA for the CDR3 is TGCGCCAGCAGCTCCGGACTAGCGGGAAGAGTCGAGCAGTACTTC. Its protein product is CASSSGLAGRVEQYF.

This clonotype has a count of ten or more. This chain joins TRBV12-5 and TRBJ2-1; maybe TRBD1 (5 bases). CDR3 length: 14 amino acids. V was trimmed by 4 bases and J by 5 bases, leaving 12 bases between them. Germline V gene lookup returns CDR1 LGHNT and CDR2 FRNRAP. The CDR3 region has the DNA TGTGCTAGTGGTTCCCTAACAGGAGACAATGAGCAGTTCTTC. Its protein product is CASGSLTGDNEQFF.

Note on this clonotype: Mismatch with germline at one junction end may stem from a read error. The chain couples TRBV5-1 to TRBJ2-7, with TRBD2 as a possible D gene (6 bases). The CDR3 loop spans 14 amino acids. Germline loops: CDR1 SGHRS, CDR2 YFSETQ. CDR3 region: CASSLGTAGRGQYF. For the CDR3, the DNA is TGCGCCAGTAGCTTGGGGACGGCGGGACGCGGGCAGTACTTC.

This clonotype appeared many times. This rearrangement joins TRBV7-9 to TRBJ2-7; possible D gene TRBD1, 6 bases. The CDR3 is 12 amino acids. V lost 8 bases, J lost 6 bases, and 14 bases lay in between. Germline V gene data show CDR1 as SEHNR and CDR2 as FQNEAQ (reference sequence). Here the CDR3 reads CASGTIVGEQYF. In DNA, the CDR3 is TGTGCCAGCGGGACAATTGTGGGCGAGCAGTACTTC.